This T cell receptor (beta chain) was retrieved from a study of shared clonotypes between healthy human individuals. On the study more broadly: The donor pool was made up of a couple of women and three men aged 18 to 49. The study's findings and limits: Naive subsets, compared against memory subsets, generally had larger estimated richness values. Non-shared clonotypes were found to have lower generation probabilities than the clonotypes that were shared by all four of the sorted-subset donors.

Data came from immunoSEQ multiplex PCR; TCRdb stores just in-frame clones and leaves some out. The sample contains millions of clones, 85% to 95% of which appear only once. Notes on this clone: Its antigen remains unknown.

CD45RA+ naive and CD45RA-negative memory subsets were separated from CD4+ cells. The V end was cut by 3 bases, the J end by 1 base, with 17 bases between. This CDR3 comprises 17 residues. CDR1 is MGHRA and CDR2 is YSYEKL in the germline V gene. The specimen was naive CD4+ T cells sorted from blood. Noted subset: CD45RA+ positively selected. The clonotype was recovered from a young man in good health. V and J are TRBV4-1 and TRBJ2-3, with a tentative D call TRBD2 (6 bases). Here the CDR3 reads CASSHDPGGGRTDTQYF. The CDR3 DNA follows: TGCGCCAGCAGCCACGATCCCGGGGGAGGTCGCACAGATACGCAGTATTTT.